Below, 31 T cell receptor beta chains from the same sample are listed, as sequenced in a study of T-cell memory formation after mild COVID-19. Via MiXCR, TCRdb re-called the 5' RACE reads, giving one row per CDR3 protein. This table holds some 45,000 distinct CDR3 sequences, less than 35% found once. The sample was PBMCs or a T cell subset sorted from them (not recorded which). These receptors originate from a man aged 18 to 30 who had mild COVID-19 (a few samples of this study predate the infection). Cell type and time point are not known.

This clonotype has only a few counts. The gene calls are TRBV4-1 and TRBJ2-3; TRBD2 aligns across 8 bases. Germline V gene lookup returns CDR1 MGHRA and CDR2 YSYEKL. V was pared by 2 bases and J by 6 bases, with 13 bases of the junction left unmatched. This CDR3 is 17 amino acids long. The CDR3 protein is CASSQFTSGGPRDTQYF. DNA of the CDR3: TGCGCCAGCAGCCAATTCACGAGCGGGGGCCCGCGGGATACGCAGTATTTT.

This chain uses TRBV3-1 with TRBJ2-7, with a tentative D call TRBD2 (6 bases). Germline CDR1 reads LGHDT; CDR2 reads YNNKEL (reference sequence). With 3 bases removed from V and 3 bases from J, the gap between germline ends came to 30 bases. The CDR3 is made up of 20 amino acids. CDR3 amino acids: CASSQTPRRGLRPDDYEQYF. In DNA, the CDR3 is TGTGCCAGCAGCCAGACCCCCCGGAGGGGACTTCGGCCCGACGACTACGAGCAGTACTTC.

This clonotype appeared a few times. The chain carries TRBV7-9 and TRBJ1-4, with a tentative D call TRBD1 (5 bases). This CDR3 region has 12 residues. Trimming removed 6 bases from V and 8 bases from J, with 10 bases in between. Germline V gives CDR1 SEHNR, CDR2 FQNEAQ (reference sequence). The CDR3 loop reads CASSRWGEKLFF. For the CDR3, the DNA is TGTGCCAGCAGTCGCTGGGGGGAAAAACTGTTTTTT.

By frequency in the sample, this clonotype is medium-sized. The genes are TRBV6-5 and TRBJ1-2; a possible D gene is TRBD1 (6 bases). CDR3 size: 15 residues. Germline V CDR1 and CDR2: MNHEY, SVGAGI. The ends were cut back, 0 bases at V and 7 bases at J, with 15 bases in the middle. This CDR3 is CASSYSTGTSGGYTF. As DNA, the CDR3 is TGTGCCAGCAGTTACTCGACTGGGACATCGGGTGGCTACACCTTC.

By share of the sample, this clonotype is hyperexpanded. V gene TRBV9 combines with J gene TRBJ2-3; tentatively, D is TRBD2 (5 bases). V lost 7 bases and J 3 bases, leaving 18 bases between the germline ends. The CDR3 loop spans 15 amino acids. From germline, CDR1 is SGDLS and CDR2 YYNGEE. The CDR3 nucleotides read TGTGCCAGCTCCTCCTCGGGTAGCGCGACAGATACGCAGTATTTT. Residues: CASSSSGSATDTQYF.

The CDR3 DNA reads as TGTGCCAGCAGCCCCTGGACAGAGAACACTGAAGCTTTCTTT. Protein product: CASSPWTENTEAFF. The J gene is TRBJ1-1, the V gene TRBV7-9; perhaps TRBD1 as D (6 bases). The CDR3 is made up of 14 amino acids. Trimming took off 5 bases at V and 1 base at J, with 11 bases between the two ends. From germline, CDR1 is SEHNR and CDR2 FQNEAQ (reference sequence).

The CDR3, as DNA: TGTGCCAGCAGCTTAGAGCGGGGAATCGGGTCACCCCTCCACTTT. It specifies CASSLERGIGSPLHF. V usage is TRBV7-2 and J usage is TRBJ1-6; D remains unclear. CDR3 length: 15 residues. The germline V gene has CDR1 SGHTA and CDR2 FQGNSA. The ends were cut back, 1 base at V and 10 bases at J, with 14 bases in the middle.

This clonotype was detected many times. This chain links TRBV7-6 with TRBJ1-2, with D unresolved. CDR1 is SGHVS and CDR2 is FNYEAQ in the germline V gene. Trimming cost V 1 base and J 4 bases, with 7 bases left between them. This CDR3 has 13 amino acids. CDR3 nucleotide sequence: TGTGCCAGCAGCTTAGTACAGAGCTATGGCTACACCTTC. Protein: CASSLVQSYGYTF.

V usage is TRBV7-2 and J usage is TRBJ2-3; 9 bases map to TRBD2. Germline trimming cut 5 bases from V and 2 bases from J; bases unmatched to any gene: 5. The CDR3 totals 15 residues. Germline V lookup: CDR1 SGHTA, CDR2 FQGNSA. The CDR3 DNA sequence: TGTGCCAGCAGCCCGCGGGGGGGCGACACAGATACGCAGTATTTT. The encoded protein is CASSPRGGDTDTQYF.

V is TRBV5-6 and J is TRBJ2-3, with D perhaps TRBD2 (6 bases). The germline gives CDR1 SGHDT, CDR2 YYEEEE. The CDR3 has 15 amino acids. V was pared by 4 bases and J by 4 bases, with 16 bases between. The CDR3 loop is CASSPEAGPADTQYF. DNA for the CDR3: TGTGCCAGCAGCCCTGAGGCGGGGCCGGCAGATACGCAGTATTTT.

This clonotype was seen many times. J is TRBJ2-7 and V is TRBV29-1, with a possible D match to TRBD1 (6 bases). CDR1 is SQVTM and CDR2 is ANQGSEA in the germline V gene. V dropped 1 base and J dropped 4 bases, with 11 bases sitting between them. This CDR3 region has 13 residues. CDR3 nucleotide sequence: TGCAGCGTTGAAGGGGGGCGCCGGTACGAGCAGTACTTC. This sequence encodes CSVEGGRRYEQYF.

J is TRBJ2-1 and V is TRBV7-9, with 12 bases lining up with TRBD2. V shed 8 bases, J shed 5 bases, and the junction held 13 bases outside the gene matches. This CDR3 is built from 17 residues. Germline loops: CDR1 SEHNR, CDR2 FQNEAQ (reference sequence). The CDR3 DNA sequence: TGTGCCAGCCTATTCGGACTAGCGGGGAGACACGACAATGAGCAGTTCTTC. Protein product: CASLFGLAGRHDNEQFF.

This chain uses TRBV12-3 or TRBV12-4 with TRBJ2-7; 8 bases match TRBD1. This CDR3 comprises 12 residues. The ends lost 6 bases at V and 6 bases at J; junction bases unmatched: 4. The CDR3 DNA sequence: TGTGCCAGCAGCGCGACAGGGGCCGAGCAGTACGTC. Translating gives CASSATGAEQYV.

The CDR3 loop is CASSREGGTDTQYF. In DNA, the CDR3 is TGTGCCAGCAGCCGAGAGGGGGGCACAGATACGCAGTATTTT. The rearrangement joins TRBV7-3 to TRBJ2-3, with D possibly TRBD1 on 6 matching bases. The CDR3 totals 14 residues. In germline, CDR1 is SGHTA, CDR2 FQGTGA. V was clipped by 5 bases and J by 1 base, with 10 bases between them.

The chain carries TRBV2 and TRBJ1-5; 7 nucleotides agree with TRBD1. The CDR3 spans 21 residues. In germline, CDR1 is SNHLY, CDR2 FYNNEI. V was pared by 5 bases and J by 2 bases, with 24 bases of the junction left unmatched. For the CDR3, the DNA is TGTGCCAGCAGTTTGACCCACCAAACGGGACAGCGGGCCGATGGCAATCAGCCCCAGCATTTT. Its translation is CASSLTHQTGQRADGNQPQHF. The variable domain in full, completed from reference TRBV2 and TRBJ1-5, reads EPEVTQTPSHQVTQMGQEVILRCVPISNHLYFYWYRQILGQKVEFLVSFYNNEISEKSEIFDDQFSVERPDGSNFTLKIRSTKLEDSAMYFCASSLTHQTGQRADGNQPQHFGDGTRLSIL.

The chain joins TRBV29-1 to TRBJ1-1, with 8 nucleotides matching TRBD1. V trimming: 6 bases; J trimming: 4 bases; junction bases outside the gene matches: 10. The CDR3 is made up of 14 amino acids. Germline CDR1 is SQVTM and CDR2 is ANQGSEA. The CDR3 spells CSVPDRALITEAFF. CDR3 bases: TGCAGCGTCCCGGACAGGGCTTTGATCACTGAAGCTTTCTTT.

Only a few counts were recorded for this clonotype. The rearrangement links TRBV12-3 or TRBV12-4 to TRBJ1-5, with D tentatively TRBD1 (6 bases). The CDR3 contains 14 residues. Trimming removed 5 bases at V and 3 bases at J, with 11 bases between. CDR3 coding DNA: TGTGCCAGCAGTATCAGGGGAATCAATCAGCCCCAGCATTTT. This gives the protein CASSIRGINQPQHF.

This chain connects TRBV11-2 to TRBJ2-1; 7 positions agree with TRBD1. CDR1 is SGHAT and CDR2 is FQNNGV in the germline V gene. The J segment lost 5 bases and the V segment lost 2 bases, leaving 3 bases of the junction unmatched. CDR3 length: 14 amino acids. The CDR3 sequence is CASSLQGEDNEQFF. The CDR3, as DNA: TGTGCCAGCAGCTTACAGGGGGAAGACAATGAGCAGTTCTTC.

This clonotype was seen repeatedly, ten times or more. V is TRBV4-1 and J is TRBJ2-5; no firm D call. The germline V gene has CDR1 MGHRA and CDR2 YSYEKL. The CDR3 sequence is 15 residues long. V lost 6 bases and J 5 bases, leaving 19 bases between the germline ends. CDR3 sequence reads: CASSLMGRTEETQYF. In DNA, the CDR3 is TGCGCCAGCAGTTTAATGGGCAGGACGGAGGAGACCCAGTACTTC.

This clonotype was observed once. A read error may be the cause here, since a much bigger clone is one base away. J is TRBJ2-7 and V is TRBV4-3; 7 nucleotides align to TRBD2. CDR3 length equals 15 residues. The germline V gene encodes CDR1 LGHNA and CDR2 YSLEER. The CDR3 DNA reads TGCGCCAGAAGCCAAGACCTAGCGGCCTCCTACGAGCAGTACTTC. Translation gives CARSQDLAASYEQYF.

This clonotype was counted only a few times. The V gene is TRBV6-6, the J gene TRBJ1-1; no clear D. V lost 7 bases and J 4 bases, leaving 13 bases between the germline ends. CDR3 length: 13 amino acids. Looked up from germline, CDR1 is MNHNY and CDR2 is SVGAGI (reference sequence). The CDR3 here is CASMGPAATEAFF. In DNA, the CDR3 is TGTGCCAGCATGGGCCCGGCGGCCACTGAAGCTTTCTTT.

The chain employs TRBV4-2 and TRBJ2-7; perhaps TRBD2 as D (6 bases). V lost 2 bases and J 5 bases, leaving 16 bases between the germline ends. The CDR3 loop spans 15 amino acids. CDR1 LGHNA and CDR2 YNFKEQ come from the germline V gene. The CDR3 bases are TGTGCCAGCAGCCAACCGGGGGTAGGGGTGGACGAGCAGTACTTC. It is translated as CASSQPGVGVDEQYF.

This clonotype came up many times. J is TRBJ2-3 and V is TRBV6-2 or TRBV6-3; D possibly corresponds to TRBD1 (6 bases). The germline V gene has CDR1 MNHEY and CDR2 SVGEGT. The CDR3 is 15 residues long. Trimming removed 6 bases from V and 3 bases from J, with 16 bases in between. The CDR3, as DNA: TGTGCCAGCAGCCCCGGGACATACGAGACAGATACGCAGTATTTT. It encodes CASSPGTYETDTQYF.

The chain joins TRBV9 to TRBJ2-3; TRBD2 matches 14 bases. This CDR3 is 15 amino acids long. The germline V gene encodes CDR1 SGDLS and CDR2 YYNGEE. Trimming at V came to 3 bases and at J to 5 bases, leaving 2 bases not matched to a gene. Here the CDR3 DNA reads TGTGCCAGCAGCGGTGGACTAGCGGGGGGAGATACGCAGTATTTT. Translation: CASSGGLAGGDTQYF.

J is TRBJ2-1 and V is TRBV6-1; D call uncertain. CDR1 and CDR2 (germline): MNHNS, SASEGT. V was pared by 0 bases and J by 6 bases, with 6 bases between. This CDR3 is 13 amino acids long. The DNA of the CDR3 is TGTGCCAGCAGTGAAGCCGAACTCAATGAGCAGTTCTTC. This translates into CASSEAELNEQFF.

This clonotype was observed a handful of times. The chain is built from TRBV4-1 and TRBJ2-2; D may correspond to TRBD1 or TRBD2 (6 bases each). Germline V gives CDR1 MGHRA, CDR2 YSYEKL. V shed 7 bases and J shed 2 bases, with 17 bases lying between them. The CDR3 contains 16 residues. This CDR3 is CASTVRPGANTGELFF. CDR3 bases: TGCGCCAGCACCGTACGGCCGGGGGCCAACACCGGGGAGCTGTTTTTT.

This chain joins TRBV2 and TRBJ2-3, with 8 bases fitting TRBD2. CDR1 and CDR2 from the germline V gene are SNHLY and FYNNEI. CDR3 length equals 15 residues. J lost 3 bases, V lost 8 bases, and 10 bases had no gene match. The CDR3 DNA is TGTGCCAGCCCACGAGGCGGCGGGGGGACAGATACGCAGTATTTT. This codes for CASPRGGGGTDTQYF.

This clonotype is termed medium-sized. The rearrangement uses TRBV9 and TRBJ1-1; D call uncertain. With 0 bases removed from V and 4 bases from J, the gap between germline ends came to 7 bases. The CDR3 contains 13 residues. Germline loops: CDR1 SGDLS, CDR2 YYNGEE. In DNA form, the CDR3 reads TGTGCCAGCAGCGTAGGGACGGGCACTGAAGCTTTCTTT. It translates to CASSVGTGTEAFF.

The rearrangement uses TRBV29-1 and TRBJ2-2; no clear D gene. V lost 7 bases and J 4 bases, leaving 7 bases between the germline ends. There are 11 residues in the CDR3. Germline CDR1 and CDR2: SQVTM and ANQGSEA. CDR3 bases: TGCAGCGGACGGGTCACCGGGGAGCTGTTTTTT. This gives the protein CSGRVTGELFF.

This clonotype was recorded a few times. The DNA for the CDR3 is TGCGCCAGCAGCTCTCCCTCCAATGACAGCATATATAACTATGGCTACACCTTC. Translation: CASSSPSNDSIYNYGYTF. The gene calls are TRBV5-1 and TRBJ1-2; D is possibly TRBD1 (5 bases). Germline V gene data show CDR1 as SGHRS and CDR2 as YFSETQ. The CDR3 totals 18 residues. Trimming pared 3 bases from V and 1 base from J, leaving 22 bases between.

This clonotype showed up just a few times. The J gene is TRBJ2-3, the V gene TRBV6-6; a possible D gene is TRBD2 (6 bases). Germline loops: CDR1 MNHNY, CDR2 SVGAGI (reference sequence). The ends were cut back, 6 bases at V and 5 bases at J, with 18 bases in the middle. This CDR3 contains 15 residues. The CDR3 DNA reads as TGTGCCAGCAGGACTAGACTAGAAGTGGGAGATACGCAGTATTTT. Translating gives CASRTRLEVGDTQYF.